These 24 T cell receptor beta chains share one sample of origin, sequenced in a study of graft-versus-host responses after intestinal transplantation. Only in-frame clones appear in the TCRdb table, and some are missing; sequencing was by immunoSEQ multiplex PCR. Of about 97,000 clones listed, around 90% were seen once; the top ten hold about 16%. The material sequenced was PBMCs, taken just under 460 days after intestinal transplant. The receptors were sampled from a human patient who received an intestinal transplant, so some T cells may come from the graft donor.

The rearrangement uses TRBV14 and TRBJ1-1, with D uncertain. CDR3 length equals 13 residues. Germline CDR1 and CDR2: SGHDN and FVKESK. Trimming removed 0 bases from V and 7 bases from J, with 9 bases in between. For the CDR3, the DNA is TGTGCCAGCAGCCAAGATGTGTGGCGTGAAGCTTTCTTT. It is translated as CASSQDVWREAFF.

The chain uses TRBV2 and TRBJ2-7, with TRBD2 as a possible D gene (5 bases). The CDR3 consists of 12 residues. The V end was cut by 8 bases, the J end by 5 bases, with 13 bases between. Germline assignment: CDR1 SNHLY and CDR2 FYNNEI. The CDR3 sequence: CASEGGPDEQYF. In DNA form, the CDR3 reads TGTGCCAGCGAGGGCGGACCCGACGAGCAGTACTTC.

V is TRBV5-1 and J is TRBJ1-1; D may be TRBD1 (5 bases). This CDR3 comprises 12 residues. In germline, CDR1 is SGHRS, CDR2 YFSETQ. V gave up 1 base and J gave up 8 bases, with 9 bases separating them. For the CDR3, the DNA is TGCGCCAGCAGCTTGTCAGGGTTGGAAGCTTTCTTT. It is translated as CASSLSGLEAFF.

V usage is TRBV5-4 and J usage is TRBJ1-1; 7 bases map to TRBD1. Germline V gene data show CDR1 as SGHNT and CDR2 as YYREEE (reference sequence). CDR3 length equals 15 residues. The V and J ends lost 0 bases and 1 base, in that order; junction bases with no gene match: 3. The CDR3 nucleotides are TGTGCCAGCAGCTTGGGGGGACAGCAGAACACTGAAGCTTTCTTT. Translating gives CASSLGGQQNTEAFF.

This clone was seen just once. The chain joins TRBV18 to TRBJ2-7; 12 bases are shared with TRBD1. The CDR3 spans 14 residues. Germline values: CDR1 KGHSH, CDR2 LQKENI. V was pared by 5 bases and J by 5 bases, with 4 bases of the junction left unmatched. The CDR3 reads CASSSGTGGDEQYF. CDR3 nucleotide sequence: TGTGCCAGCTCAAGCGGGACAGGGGGCGACGAGCAGTACTTC.

The chain links TRBV6-1 to TRBJ1-1, with D perhaps matching TRBD1 (6 bases). V was pared by 5 bases and J by 5 bases, with 12 bases between. CDR1 is MNHNS, CDR2 SASEGT, per germline. CDR3 size: 13 residues. DNA of the CDR3: TGTGCCAGCAGTATGGGGGGGGCTACTGAAGCTTTCTTT. Its translation: CASSMGGATEAFF.

This clone turned up a few times. J is TRBJ2-7 and V is TRBV7-9; TRBD2 aligns across 12 bases. Germline assignment: CDR1 SEHNR and CDR2 FQNEAQ (reference sequence). This CDR3 spans 14 amino acids. The V segment lost 2 bases and the J segment 4 bases; nucleotides outside the gene matches: 0. The CDR3 bases are TGTGCCAGCAGCTTACTAGCGGGGGGGTACGAGCAGTACTTC. Translated, it gives CASSLLAGGYEQYF. The variable domain in full, with the rest retrieved from reference TRBV7-9 and TRBJ2-7, is DTGVSQNPRHKITKRGQNVTFRCDPISEHNRLYWYRQTLGQGPEFLTYFQNEAQLEKSRLLSDRFSAERPKGSFSTLEIQRTEQGDSAMYLCASSLLAGGYEQYFGPGTRLTVT.

This chain links TRBV6-6 with TRBJ1-1; 8 bases match TRBD1. Germline V CDR1 and CDR2: MNHNY, SVGAGI (reference sequence). The V segment lost 5 bases and the J segment 5 bases; nucleotides outside the gene matches: 7. The CDR3 length is 14 residues. CDR3 in amino acids: CASSGHRGGTEAFF. CDR3 nucleotide sequence: TGTGCCAGCAGTGGGCACAGGGGGGGGACTGAAGCTTTCTTT.

The gene calls are TRBV6-5 and TRBJ2-2; D may be TRBD1 or TRBD2 (5 bases each). V lost 2 bases and J 4 bases, leaving 5 bases between the germline ends. The CDR3 length is 13 residues. Germline assignment: CDR1 MNHEY and CDR2 SVGAGI. The CDR3, as DNA: TGTGCCAGCAGTTACGGGACCACCGGGGAGCTGTTTTTT. Protein product: CASSYGTTGELFF.

The V and J genes are TRBV18 and TRBJ1-2, with no clear D. The V end lost 5 bases, the J end lost 8 bases, and 18 bases lay between the germline ends. CDR1 is KGHSH, CDR2 LQKENI, per germline. The CDR3 is made up of 14 amino acids. The chain's CDR3 is CASSSLLRARGYTF. The DNA for the CDR3 is TGTGCCAGCTCATCCCTCCTACGGGCGCGGGGCTACACCTTC.

The chain has TRBV2 and TRBJ2-3; 7 bases map to TRBD1. Germline V gives CDR1 SNHLY, CDR2 FYNNEI. V lost 6 bases, J lost 3 bases, and 6 bases stayed unmatched. The CDR3 length is 14 residues. CDR3 loop: CASSLTGWTDTQYF. DNA for the CDR3: TGTGCCAGCAGCTTGACAGGGTGGACAGATACGCAGTATTTT. Based on the CDR3 plus reference TRBV2 and TRBJ2-3, the full variable domain is EPEVTQTPSHQVTQMGQEVILRCVPISNHLYFYWYRQILGQKVEFLVSFYNNEISEKSEIFDDQFSVERPDGSNFTLKIRSTKLEDSAMYFCASSLTGWTDTQYFGPGTRLTVL.

This rearrangement joins TRBV2 to TRBJ1-4; 8 nucleotides agree with TRBD1. The CDR3 extends over 15 amino acids. V was clipped by 7 bases and J by 5 bases; unmatched bases: 9. In germline, CDR1 is SNHLY, CDR2 FYNNEI. The CDR3 nucleotides read TGTGCCAGCAAGGAGGACAGGGTGGGGAATGAAAAACTGTTTTTT. Its translation: CASKEDRVGNEKLFF.

The J gene is TRBJ1-4, the V gene TRBV5-1, with 7 bases matching TRBD1. CDR3 length: 14 amino acids. Germline loops: CDR1 SGHRS, CDR2 YFSETQ. The J segment lost 6 bases and the V segment lost 4 bases, leaving 6 bases of the junction unmatched. Here the CDR3 reads CASSQTGFDEKLFF. DNA of the CDR3: TGCGCCAGCAGCCAGACAGGGTTTGATGAAAAACTGTTTTTT.

V usage is TRBV4-1 and J usage is TRBJ2-1; TRBD1 or TRBD2 may be the D gene (5 bases each). The ends were cut back, 3 bases at V and 8 bases at J, with 11 bases in the middle. Germline V gene lookup returns CDR1 MGHRA and CDR2 YSYEKL. The CDR3 is made up of 13 amino acids. This chain's CDR3 is CASSQGPGDEQFF. The CDR3, as DNA: TGCGCCAGCAGCCAGGGACCCGGGGATGAGCAGTTCTTC.

The gene calls are TRBV22-1 and TRBJ2-6; the listed D gene, TRBD2, was not tested against the DNA. TRBV22-1 is a recognized pseudogene. The length of the CDR3 is 18 residues. CDR3 in DNA: TGTCCTGGGAGAGAGTTAAGAAGCGAACAAAGTCGGGCCAACGTCCTGACTTTC. Amino acid sequence: CPGRELRSEQSRANVLTF.

The chain recombines TRBV19 with TRBJ2-7, with TRBD1 matching 10 bases. V lost 5 bases and J lost 1; bases outside the gene matches: 5. CDR3 length equals 15 residues. Germline CDR1 and CDR2: LNHDA and SQIVND (reference sequence). The CDR3 DNA reads as TGTGCCAGTAGTCTGGGGACAGGGGTATCCTACGAGCAGTACTTC. Its protein product is CASSLGTGVSYEQYF.

The table lists this clone with a count of one. The V gene is TRBV9, the J gene TRBJ2-3; D possibly uses TRBD1 or TRBD2 (7 bases each). The CDR3 runs to 16 residues. From germline, CDR1 is SGDLS and CDR2 YYNGEE. V lost 4 bases and J 2 bases, leaving 17 bases between the germline ends. As DNA, the CDR3 is TGTGCCAGCAGCCCCAGGGGGGGAGCGTACACAGATACGCAGTATTTT. This encodes CASSPRGGAYTDTQYF.

V usage is TRBV9 and J usage is TRBJ2-1; 11 positions agree with TRBD1. Trimming at V came to 4 bases and at J to 7 bases, leaving 4 bases not matched to a gene. The CDR3 consists of 14 residues. Germline CDR1 and CDR2: SGDLS and YYNGEE. The CDR3 sequence is CASSSGQGANEQFF. In DNA form, the CDR3 reads TGTGCCAGCAGCTCTGGACAGGGGGCGAATGAGCAGTTCTTC.

This rearrangement joins TRBV7-6 to TRBJ1-1; D ambiguous. The CDR3 is 13 residues long. Germline loops: CDR1 SGHVS, CDR2 FNYEAQ. Trimming removed 7 bases at V and 1 base at J, with 10 bases between. The CDR3 reads CASTPGSNTEAFF. Written as DNA, the CDR3 is TGTGCCAGCACCCCCGGGTCGAACACTGAAGCTTTCTTT.

The chain has TRBV7-6 and TRBJ1-1; TRBD1 might be the D (6 bases). The CDR3 runs 14 residues. V was cut by 5 bases and J by 2 bases, with 12 bases left in between. Germline CDR1 SGHVS, CDR2 FNYEAQ. CDR3: CASSRTALNTEAFF. The CDR3 coding sequence is TGTGCCAGCAGCCGGACAGCCCTCAACACTGAAGCTTTCTTT.

The chain links TRBV5-5 to TRBJ2-7, with a weak D call TRBD1 (6 bases). Trimming stripped 4 bases from V and 6 bases from J, with 17 bases between. The CDR3 consists of 14 residues. Germline V gene sequence: CDR1 SGHKS, CDR2 YYEKEE (reference sequence). Here the CDR3 reads CASSLSTGSGEQYF. The CDR3 coding sequence is TGTGCCAGCAGCCTATCGACAGGTTCGGGCGAGCAGTACTTC.

The chain has TRBV10-3 and TRBJ1-2; D gene unclear. The CDR3 covers 14 residues. Germline-derived CDR1 and CDR2 are ENHRY and SYGVKD. V lost 7 bases, J lost 8 bases, and 20 bases lay in between. CDR3 sequence: CAINPDGAPRGYTF. The CDR3 DNA sequence: TGTGCCATCAATCCTGACGGAGCCCCAAGGGGCTACACCTTC.

The chain is built from TRBV7-9 and TRBJ1-3, with a possible D match to TRBD1 (5 bases). The V end lost 4 bases, the J end lost 2 bases, and 21 bases lay between the germline ends. From germline, CDR1 is SEHNR and CDR2 FQNEAQ (reference sequence). The CDR3 is 18 amino acids. The CDR3: CASSSPGGGKNPGNTIYF. CDR3 sequence (DNA): TGTGCCAGCAGCTCTCCCGGGGGAGGGAAGAATCCTGGAAACACCATATATTTT.

A word on this clone: The junction and the germline gene differ at one end; a read error may be behind it. This rearrangement joins TRBV10-1 to TRBJ2-1; the D gene is possibly TRBD2 (7 bases). Looked up from germline, CDR1 is WNHNN and CDR2 is SYGVQD (reference sequence). The CDR3 extends over 15 amino acids. CDR3 region: CASSAAGASDNEQFF. The DNA of the CDR3 is TGCGCCAGCAGTGCCGCGGGGGCCTCCGACAATGAGCAGTTCTTC.